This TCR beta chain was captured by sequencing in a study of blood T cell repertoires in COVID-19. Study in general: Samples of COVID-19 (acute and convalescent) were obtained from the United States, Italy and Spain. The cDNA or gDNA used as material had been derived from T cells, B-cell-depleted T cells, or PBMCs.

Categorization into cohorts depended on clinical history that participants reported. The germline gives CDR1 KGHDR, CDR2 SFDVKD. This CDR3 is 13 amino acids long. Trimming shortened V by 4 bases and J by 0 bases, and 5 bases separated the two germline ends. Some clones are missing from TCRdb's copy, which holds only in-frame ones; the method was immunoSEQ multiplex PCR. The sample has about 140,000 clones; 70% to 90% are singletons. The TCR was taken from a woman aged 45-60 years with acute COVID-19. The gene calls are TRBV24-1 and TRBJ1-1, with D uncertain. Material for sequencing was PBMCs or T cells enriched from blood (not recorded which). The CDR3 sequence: CATSDQMNTEAFF. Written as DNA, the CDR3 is TGTGCCACCAGTGACCAGATGAACACTGAAGCTTTCTTT.